The 12 T cell receptor beta chains presented below share a single source sample, sequenced in a study of blood T cell repertoires in COVID-19. TCRdb's copy holds only in-frame clones and misses some; the assay was immunoSEQ multiplex PCR. The repertoire holds about 300,000 clones, with 85% to 90% as singletons. Source material: PBMCs or T cells enriched from blood (not recorded which). These receptor sequences come from a woman in her late teens or twenties who had recovered from COVID-19.

V usage is TRBV5-3 and J usage is TRBJ2-2; 7 bases fit TRBD1. Being an ORF, TRBV5-3 has a function that is uncertain. The V and J ends lost 1 base and 0 bases, in that order; junction bases with no gene match: 6. This CDR3 has 17 residues. CDR3 loop: CARSLKDDRANTGELFF. In DNA form, the CDR3 reads TGTGCCAGAAGCTTGAAAGACGACAGGGCGAACACCGGGGAGCTGTTTTTT.

This sequence joins TRBV20-1 and TRBJ1-2, with TRBD1 as a possible D gene (6 bases). Per germline, CDR1 DFQATT and CDR2 SNEGSKA (reference sequence). With 3 bases removed from V and 5 bases from J, the gap between germline ends came to 16 bases. CDR3 length: 14 residues. The CDR3 here is CSASRPRGGYGYTF. The DNA for the CDR3 is TGCAGTGCTAGTCGGCCACGAGGGGGTTATGGCTACACCTTC.

The V and J genes are TRBV2 and TRBJ1-3; D possibly corresponds to TRBD1 (6 bases). The CDR3 is made up of 14 amino acids. The germline gives CDR1 SNHLY, CDR2 FYNNEI. V lost 6 bases to trimming and J lost 0 bases, with 9 bases between them. CDR3 sequence reads: CASRTGRSGNTIYF. CDR3 sequence (DNA): TGTGCCAGCAGGACAGGCCGCTCTGGAAACACCATATATTTT.

The V and J genes are TRBV19 and TRBJ1-2; TRBD1 aligns across 7 bases. Germline-derived CDR1 and CDR2 are LNHDA and SQIVND (reference sequence). Trimming removed 5 bases from V and 2 bases from J; junction bases left unmatched: 2. This CDR3 comprises 13 residues. The CDR3 DNA reads as TGTGCCAGTAGTGCACAGGGGAACTATGGCTACACCTTC. Amino acid sequence: CASSAQGNYGYTF.

This clone has only one observation. The V and J genes are TRBV27 and TRBJ1-5, with 8 positions matching TRBD1. The V and J ends lost 6 bases and 3 bases, in that order; junction bases with no gene match: 4. The length of the CDR3 is 14 residues. Germline V lookup: CDR1 MNHEY, CDR2 SMNVEV (reference sequence). For the CDR3, the DNA is TGTGCCAGCAGGGGGACAGGCACCAATCAGCCCCAGCATTTT. This translates into CASRGTGTNQPQHF.

There are a few counts of this clone. The chain carries TRBV30 and TRBJ1-2; D is uncertain. The CDR3 is made up of 11 amino acids. Germline V CDR1 and CDR2: GTSNPN, SVGIG (reference sequence). V gave up 1 base and J gave up 9 bases, with 9 bases separating them. The CDR3 bases are TGTGCCTGGAGTGCCAGTGGTAGCTACACCTTC. Translation: CAWSASGSYTF.

The rearrangement joins TRBV19 to TRBJ2-5; 13 bases are shared with TRBD2. The CDR3 is made up of 15 amino acids. The ends lost 7 bases at V and 5 bases at J; junction bases unmatched: 7. Germline V lookup: CDR1 LNHDA, CDR2 SQIVND (reference sequence). CDR3 sequence: CASKTSGRYHETQYF. DNA for the CDR3: TGTGCCAGTAAGACTAGCGGGAGGTATCATGAGACCCAGTACTTC.

The chain has TRBV28 and TRBJ2-7, with D maybe TRBD1 (6 bases). Trimming took 4 bases from V and 1 from J, leaving 17 bases between them. In germline, CDR1 is MDHEN, CDR2 SYDVKM. The CDR3 spans 16 residues. The chain's CDR3 is CASSYFTGPKSYEQYF. In nucleotides, the CDR3 is TGTGCCAGCAGTTACTTCACAGGGCCAAAATCCTACGAGCAGTACTTC.

The chain carries TRBV5-1 and TRBJ1-1; 7 nucleotides align to TRBD1. The CDR3 is 15 amino acids. Per the germline V gene, CDR1 is SGHRS and CDR2 is YFSETQ. The ends lost 0 bases at V and 6 bases at J; junction bases unmatched: 8. The CDR3 coding sequence is TGCGCCAGCAGCTTGGGACAGGGCCCCTTCTCTGAAGCTTTCTTT. Translation: CASSLGQGPFSEAFF.

V gene TRBV30 combines with J gene TRBJ1-5; no reliable D call. The CDR3 sequence is 16 residues long. Germline CDR1 GTSNPN, CDR2 SVGIG (reference sequence). The CDR3 DNA follows: TGTGCTTGCCGACCGGGGAGCCCATATAGCAATCAGCCCCAGCATTTT. Amino acid sequence: CACRPGSPYSNQPQHF. Drawing the rest from reference TRBV30 and TRBJ1-5, the complete variable domain is SQTIHQWPATLVQPVGSPLSLECTVEGTSNPNLYWYRQAAGRGLQLLFYSVGIGQISSEVPQNLSASRPQDRQFILSSKKLLLSDSGFYLCACRPGSPYSNQPQHFGDGTRLSIL.

J is TRBJ2-1 and V is TRBV30; 10 bases are a match to TRBD2. CDR3 length equals 13 residues. Germline assignment: CDR1 GTSNPN and CDR2 SVGIG (reference sequence). After removal of 2 bases from V and 5 bases from J, the junction contained 0 bases not matched to a gene. CDR3 residues: CAWSSGGDNEQFF. The CDR3 DNA is TGTGCCTGGAGTAGCGGGGGGGACAATGAGCAGTTCTTC.

The rearrangement links TRBV30 to TRBJ1-2, with a possible D match to TRBD1 (6 bases). The germline V gene encodes CDR1 GTSNPN and CDR2 SVGIG (reference sequence). The V and J ends lost 2 bases and 4 bases respectively, with 20 bases between them. The CDR3 consists of 16 residues. The CDR3 protein is CAWSSQAGVGAYGYTF. The DNA of the CDR3 is TGTGCCTGGAGTTCCCAGGCAGGGGTAGGGGCCTATGGCTACACCTTC.